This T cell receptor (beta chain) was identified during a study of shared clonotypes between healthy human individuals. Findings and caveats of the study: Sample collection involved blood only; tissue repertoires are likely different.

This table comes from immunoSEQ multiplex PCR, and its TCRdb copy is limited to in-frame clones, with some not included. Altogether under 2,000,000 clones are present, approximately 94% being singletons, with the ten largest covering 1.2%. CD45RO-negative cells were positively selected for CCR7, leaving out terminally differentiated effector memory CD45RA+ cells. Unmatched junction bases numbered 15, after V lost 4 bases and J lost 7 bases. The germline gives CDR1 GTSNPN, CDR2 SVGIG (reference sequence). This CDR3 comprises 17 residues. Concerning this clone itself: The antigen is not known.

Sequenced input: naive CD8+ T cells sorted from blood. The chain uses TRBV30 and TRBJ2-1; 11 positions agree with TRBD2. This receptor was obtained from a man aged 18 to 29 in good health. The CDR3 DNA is TGTGCCTGGAATGCGGGACTAGCGGAGGGAAAGGGGAATGAGCAGTTCTTC. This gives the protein CAWNAGLAEGKGNEQFF.